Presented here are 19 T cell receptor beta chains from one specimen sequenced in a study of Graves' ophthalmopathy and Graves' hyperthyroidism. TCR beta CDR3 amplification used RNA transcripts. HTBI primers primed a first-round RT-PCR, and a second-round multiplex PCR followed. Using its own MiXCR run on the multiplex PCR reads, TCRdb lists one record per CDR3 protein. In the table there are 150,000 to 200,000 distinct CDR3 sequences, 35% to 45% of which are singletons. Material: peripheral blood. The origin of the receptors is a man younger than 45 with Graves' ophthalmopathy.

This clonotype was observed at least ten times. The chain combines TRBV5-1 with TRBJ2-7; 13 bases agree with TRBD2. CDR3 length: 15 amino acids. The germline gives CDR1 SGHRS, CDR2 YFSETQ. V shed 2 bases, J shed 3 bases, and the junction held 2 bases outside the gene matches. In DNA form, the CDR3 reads TGCGCCAGCAGCTTAGGGACTAGCGGGATCTACGAGCAGTACTTC. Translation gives CASSLGTSGIYEQYF. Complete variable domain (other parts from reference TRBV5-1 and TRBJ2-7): KAGVTQTPRYLIKTRGQQVTLSCSPISGHRSVSWYQQTPGQGLQFLFEYFSETQRNKGNFPGRFSGRQFSNSRSEMNVSTLELGDSALYLCASSLGTSGIYEQYFGPGTRLTVT.

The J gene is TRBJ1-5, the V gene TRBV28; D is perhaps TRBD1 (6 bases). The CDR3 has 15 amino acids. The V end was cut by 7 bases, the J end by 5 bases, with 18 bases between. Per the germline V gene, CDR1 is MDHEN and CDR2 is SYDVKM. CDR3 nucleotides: TGTGCCAGCAAAATCCAGGGGAGAGGCGATCAGCCCCAGCATTTT. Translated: CASKIQGRGDQPQHF.

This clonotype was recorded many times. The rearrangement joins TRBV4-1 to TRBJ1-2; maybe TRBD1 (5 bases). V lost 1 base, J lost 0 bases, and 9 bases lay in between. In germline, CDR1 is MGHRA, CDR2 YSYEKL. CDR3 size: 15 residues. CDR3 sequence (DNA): TGCGCCAGCAGCCAAGTCCAGGGACCTAACTATGGCTACACCTTC. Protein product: CASSQVQGPNYGYTF.

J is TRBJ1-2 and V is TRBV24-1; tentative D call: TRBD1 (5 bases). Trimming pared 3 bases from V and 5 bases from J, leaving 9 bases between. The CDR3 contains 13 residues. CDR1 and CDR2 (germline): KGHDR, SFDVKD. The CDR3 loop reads CATSDQGEYGYTF. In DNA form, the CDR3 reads TGTGCCACCAGTGATCAGGGAGAGTATGGCTACACCTTC.

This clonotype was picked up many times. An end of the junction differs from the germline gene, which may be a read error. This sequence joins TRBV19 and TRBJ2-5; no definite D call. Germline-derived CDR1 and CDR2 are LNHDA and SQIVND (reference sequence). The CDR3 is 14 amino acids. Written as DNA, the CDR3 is TGTGCCAGTGGTATTCTGGGGTGGCAAGAGACCCAGTACTTC. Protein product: CASGILGWQETQYF. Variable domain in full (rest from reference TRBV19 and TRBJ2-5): DGGITQSPKYLFRKEGQNVTLSCEQNLNHDAMYWYRQDPGQGLRLIYYSQIVNDFQKGDIAEGYSVSREKKESFPLTVTSAQKNPTAFYLCASGILGWQETQYFGPGTRLLVL.

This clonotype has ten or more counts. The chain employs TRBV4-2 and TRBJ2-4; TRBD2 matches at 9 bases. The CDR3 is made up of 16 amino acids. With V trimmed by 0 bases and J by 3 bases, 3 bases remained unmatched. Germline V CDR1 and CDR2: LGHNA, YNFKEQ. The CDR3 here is CASSQEEREVKNIQYF. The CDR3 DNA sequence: TGTGCCAGCAGCCAAGAGGAGCGGGAGGTCAAAAACATTCAGTACTTC.

In nucleotides, the CDR3 is TGTGCCAGCAGTTACGGGACCGTATGGGGCACTGAAGCTTTCTTT. The encoded protein is CASSYGTVWGTEAFF. V is TRBV6-5 and J is TRBJ1-1; perhaps TRBD1 as D (5 bases). This CDR3 has 15 amino acids. Germline V CDR1 and CDR2: MNHEY, SVGAGI. V shed 2 bases and J shed 4 bases, with 14 bases lying between them.

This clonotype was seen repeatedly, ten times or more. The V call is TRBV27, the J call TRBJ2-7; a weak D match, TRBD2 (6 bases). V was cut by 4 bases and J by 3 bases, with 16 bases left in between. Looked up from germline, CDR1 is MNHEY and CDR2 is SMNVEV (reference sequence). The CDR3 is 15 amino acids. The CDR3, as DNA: TGTGCCAGCAGTTACCGCCTCCTCGGGGGCTACGAGCAGTACTTC. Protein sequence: CASSYRLLGGYEQYF.

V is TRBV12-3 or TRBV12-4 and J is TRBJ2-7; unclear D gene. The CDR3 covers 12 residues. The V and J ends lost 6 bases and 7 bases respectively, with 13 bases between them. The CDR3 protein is CASSTDPREQYF. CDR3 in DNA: TGTGCCAGCAGCACCGACCCCCGGGAGCAGTACTTC.

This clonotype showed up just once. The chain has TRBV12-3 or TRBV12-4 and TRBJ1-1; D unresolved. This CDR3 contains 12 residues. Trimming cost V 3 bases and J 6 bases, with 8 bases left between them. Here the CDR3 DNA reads TGTGCCAGCAGTTTTGGCAGGTCTGAAGCTTTCTTT. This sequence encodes CASSFGRSEAFF.

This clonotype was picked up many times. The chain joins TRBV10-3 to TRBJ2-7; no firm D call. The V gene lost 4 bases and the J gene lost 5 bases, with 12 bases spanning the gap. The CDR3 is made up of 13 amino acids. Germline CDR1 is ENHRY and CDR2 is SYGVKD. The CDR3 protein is CAISVTLWDEQYF. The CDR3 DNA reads TGTGCCATCAGTGTGACCCTTTGGGACGAGCAGTACTTC.

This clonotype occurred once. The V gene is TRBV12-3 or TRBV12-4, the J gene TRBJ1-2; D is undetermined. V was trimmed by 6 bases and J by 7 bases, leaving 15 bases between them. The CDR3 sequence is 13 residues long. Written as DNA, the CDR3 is TGTGCCAGCAGCCCCGGATCAAGCAGTGGCTACACCTTC. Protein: CASSPGSSSGYTF.

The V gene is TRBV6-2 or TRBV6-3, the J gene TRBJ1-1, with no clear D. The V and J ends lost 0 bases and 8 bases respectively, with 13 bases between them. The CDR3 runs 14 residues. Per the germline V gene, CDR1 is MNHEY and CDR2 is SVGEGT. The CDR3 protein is CASSYSKVIQEAFF. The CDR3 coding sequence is TGTGCCAGCAGTTACTCGAAAGTCATTCAGGAAGCTTTCTTT.

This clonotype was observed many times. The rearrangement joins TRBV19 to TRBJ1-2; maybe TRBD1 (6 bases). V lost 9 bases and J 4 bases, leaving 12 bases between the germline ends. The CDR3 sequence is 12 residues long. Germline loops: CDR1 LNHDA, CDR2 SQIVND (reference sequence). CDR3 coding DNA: TGTGCCAGCACCAGGGGCCCCTATGGCTACACCTTC. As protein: CASTRGPYGYTF.

The CDR3 loop is CASSLVQGANSPLHF. In nucleotides, the CDR3 is TGTGCCAGCAGCTTAGTTCAGGGGGCAAATTCACCCCTCCACTTT. The chain employs TRBV7-6 and TRBJ1-6; 8 positions agree with TRBD1. Germline-derived CDR1 and CDR2 are SGHVS and FNYEAQ. This CDR3 contains 15 residues. V lost 1 base and J lost 7; bases outside the gene matches: 3.

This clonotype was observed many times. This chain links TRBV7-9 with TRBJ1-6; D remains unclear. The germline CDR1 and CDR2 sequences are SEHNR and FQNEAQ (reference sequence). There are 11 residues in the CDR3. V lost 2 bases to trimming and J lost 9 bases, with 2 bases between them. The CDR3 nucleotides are TGTGCCAGCAGCTTAAGTTCACCCCTCCACTTT. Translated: CASSLSSPLHF.

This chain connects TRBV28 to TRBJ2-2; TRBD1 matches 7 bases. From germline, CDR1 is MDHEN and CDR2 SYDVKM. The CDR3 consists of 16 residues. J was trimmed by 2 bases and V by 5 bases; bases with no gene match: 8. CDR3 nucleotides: TGTGCCAGCAGTGGACCCCGACAGGGTAACACCGGGGAGCTGTTTTTT. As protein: CASSGPRQGNTGELFF.

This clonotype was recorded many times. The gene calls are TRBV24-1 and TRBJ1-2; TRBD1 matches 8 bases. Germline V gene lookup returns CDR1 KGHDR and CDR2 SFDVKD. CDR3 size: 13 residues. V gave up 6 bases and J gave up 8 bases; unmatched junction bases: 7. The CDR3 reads CATSLGQGYGYTF. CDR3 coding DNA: TGTGCCACCAGTCTCGGACAGGGCTACGGCTACACCTTC.

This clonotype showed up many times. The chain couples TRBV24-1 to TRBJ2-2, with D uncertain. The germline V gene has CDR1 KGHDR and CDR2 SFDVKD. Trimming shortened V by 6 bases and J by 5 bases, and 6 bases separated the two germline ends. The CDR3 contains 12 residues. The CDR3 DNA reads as TGTGCCACCAGTAAGCCGACCGGGGAGCTGTTTTTT. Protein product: CATSKPTGELFF.